This TCR beta chain originates from a study of blood T cell repertoires in COVID-19. The wider study: Acute and convalescent COVID-19 specimens originated in the United States, Italy and Spain. PBMCs, B-cell-depleted T cells, or T cells were the source of the cDNA or gDNA that made up the material.

Only one count was recorded for this clone. The CDR3 length is 15 residues. The germline CDR1 and CDR2 sequences are MNHEY and SMNVEV (reference sequence). With 3 bases clipped from V and 6 bases from J, the junction kept 9 bases outside the gene matches. In the study's own analysis: Amplification with reference gene primers provided the estimates of nucleated cell counts. TCRdb's table, derived via immunoSEQ multiplex PCR, lists solely in-frame clones and lacks some. The V and J calls and the clone size are those of that table, but D and trimming were determined from the DNA. The table includes 70,000 to 90,000 clones, approximately 86% detected once.

The material sequenced was peripheral blood. V usage is TRBV27 and J usage is TRBJ1-1; 8 bases line up with TRBD1. The origin of this receptor is a man aged 60 to 69 with acute or convalescent COVID-19. CDR3: CASSFWTGKRAEAFF. Here the CDR3 DNA reads TGTGCCAGCAGTTTTTGGACAGGGAAAAGGGCTGAAGCTTTCTTT.